The T cell receptor beta chain described here comes from a study of OX40 agonist ivuxolimab in advanced cancers. TCRdb keeps only in-frame clones here, not all; method: immunoSEQ multiplex PCR. This table has approximately 74,000 clones, 80% to 95% appearing once. This specimen was CD4+ or CD8+ T cells sorted from blood, taken in a trial of the OX40 agonist ivuxolimab. This clonotype was sampled from an adult with an advanced solid tumor such as melanoma, head and neck, liver or kidney cancer.

CDR3 nucleotide sequence: TGTGCCAGCCATCCGAGTCCATCCTACGAGCAGTACTTC. Residues: CASHPSPSYEQYF. The chain couples TRBV7-9 to TRBJ2-7; no reliable D call. Germline V lookup: CDR1 SEHNR, CDR2 FQNEAQ (reference sequence). The CDR3 is 13 amino acids. The V end was cut by 8 bases, the J end by 1 base, with 12 bases between.